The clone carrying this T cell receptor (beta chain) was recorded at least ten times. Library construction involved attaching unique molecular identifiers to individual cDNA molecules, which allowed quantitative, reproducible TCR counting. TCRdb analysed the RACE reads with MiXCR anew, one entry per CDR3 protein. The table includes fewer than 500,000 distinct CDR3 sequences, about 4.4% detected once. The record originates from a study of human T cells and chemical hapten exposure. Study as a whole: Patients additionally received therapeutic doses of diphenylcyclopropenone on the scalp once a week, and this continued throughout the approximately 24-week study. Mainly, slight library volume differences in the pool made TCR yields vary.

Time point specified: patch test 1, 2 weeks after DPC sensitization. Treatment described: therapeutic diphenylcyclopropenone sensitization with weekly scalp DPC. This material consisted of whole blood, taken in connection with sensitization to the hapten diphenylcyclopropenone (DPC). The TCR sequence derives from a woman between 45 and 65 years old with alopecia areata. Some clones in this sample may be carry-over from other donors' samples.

The CDR3 reads CASRRRGTGNTIYF. The CDR3, as DNA: TGTGCCAGCAGGCGGAGGGGGACTGGAAACACCATATATTTT. The chain is built from TRBV6-6 and TRBJ1-3; D is possibly TRBD1 (6 bases). CDR3 length: 14 amino acids. The germline gives CDR1 MNHNY, CDR2 SVGAGI (reference sequence). V shed 6 bases and J shed 2 bases, with 11 bases lying between them.